The 21 T cell receptor beta chains presented below share a single source sample, sequenced in a study of cytomegalovirus exposure and HLA in healthy donors. 13 Jbeta primers and 60 Vbeta primers were used for the PCR. TCRdb keeps only in-frame clones here, not all; method: immunoSEQ multiplex PCR. This table has fewer than 85,000 clones, roughly 70% appearing once. The sample was PBMCs. Receptors originate from a middle-aged man in good health and CMV-seropositive.

Of note for this clone: A junction boundary mismatches the germline segment, possibly from a read error. The chain employs TRBV7-9 and TRBJ2-5; 8 bases align to TRBD2. The CDR3 is 15 residues long. Germline V gene lookup returns CDR1 SEHNR and CDR2 FQNEAQ (reference sequence). CDR3 nucleotides: TGTGCCAGCAGCCTAGCAGCGGGGGTACAAGAGACCCAGTACTTC. Encoded protein: CASSLAAGVQETQYF.

The rearrangement joins TRBV6-4 to TRBJ2-3; 8 bases line up with TRBD1. Germline lookup yields CDR1 MRHNA and CDR2 SNTAGT. V shed 5 bases and J 2 bases; nucleotides not matched to a gene: 6. This CDR3 has 15 amino acids. DNA for the CDR3: TGTGCCAGCAGTAGGACAGGGTCTCTCACAGATACGCAGTATTTT. Translation: CASSRTGSLTDTQYF.

The J gene is TRBJ1-2, the V gene TRBV30; no clear D gene. The V gene lost 2 bases and the J gene lost 5 bases, with 12 bases spanning the gap. The CDR3 loop spans 13 amino acids. Looked up from germline, CDR1 is GTSNPN and CDR2 is SVGIG (reference sequence). The chain's CDR3 is CAWSSVGVYGYTF. The CDR3 nucleotides read TGTGCCTGGAGTTCGGTGGGCGTGTATGGCTACACCTTC.

The chain has TRBV5-1 and TRBJ2-6; 15 nucleotides agree with TRBD2. The V and J ends lost 4 bases and 0 bases, in that order; junction bases with no gene match: 5. The CDR3 runs to 19 residues. The germline V gene has CDR1 SGHRS and CDR2 YFSETQ. DNA for the CDR3: TGCGCCAGCAGCGGAGGACTAGCGGGAGGGAACTCTGGGGCCAACGTCCTGACTTTC. Protein sequence: CASSGGLAGGNSGANVLTF.

The chain couples TRBV10-1 to TRBJ2-3; 10 bases are shared with TRBD2. Germline values: CDR1 WNHNN, CDR2 SYGVQD (reference sequence). Unmatched junction bases numbered 6, after V lost 2 bases and J lost 4 bases. The CDR3 sequence is 16 residues long. The CDR3 nucleotides read TGCGCCAGCAGTGAGCCCAGCGGGGGGGATTCAGATACGCAGTATTTT. Translated: CASSEPSGGDSDTQYF.

CDR3 nucleotides: TGCGCCAGGGTGAGACGGACAGGGGGCAATGAGCAGTTCTTC. Its translation: CARVRRTGGNEQFF. The chain is built from TRBV5-1 and TRBJ2-1, with TRBD1 matching 10 bases. From germline, CDR1 is SGHRS and CDR2 YFSETQ. The CDR3 runs 14 residues. With V trimmed by 8 bases and J by 6 bases, 8 bases remained unmatched.

V and J are TRBV6-5 and TRBJ1-2, with 12 bases fitting TRBD1. The CDR3 sequence is 12 residues long. The J segment lost 7 bases and the V segment lost 8 bases, leaving 2 bases of the junction unmatched. Per the germline V gene, CDR1 is MNHEY and CDR2 is SVGAGI. This chain's CDR3 is CASRGQGAGYTF. The CDR3 bases are TGTGCCAGCCGGGGACAGGGGGCTGGCTACACCTTC.

J is TRBJ2-3 and V is TRBV18; 8 nucleotides line up with TRBD1. CDR3 length: 16 amino acids. CDR1 is KGHSH and CDR2 is LQKENI in the germline V gene. J was trimmed by 0 bases and V by 3 bases; bases with no gene match: 5. CDR3 residues: CASSPPTGDSTDTQYF. DNA for the CDR3: TGTGCCAGCTCACCTCCGACAGGGGATAGCACAGATACGCAGTATTTT.

The gene calls are TRBV5-4 and TRBJ2-4; weak D call: TRBD2 (6 bases). The CDR3 has 14 amino acids. The ends were cut back, 9 bases at V and 7 bases at J, with 20 bases in the middle. Per germline, CDR1 SGHNT and CDR2 YYREEE (reference sequence). CDR3 protein: CATQTNVADNIQYF. As DNA, the CDR3 is TGTGCCACCCAGACTAATGTAGCGGATAACATTCAGTACTTC.

The J gene is TRBJ2-7, the V gene TRBV6-6; 8 bases align to TRBD1. The end of the DNA fits TRBJ2-5 better, so the J call may be wrong. Germline assignment: CDR1 MNHNY and CDR2 SVGAGI (reference sequence). This CDR3 region has 14 residues. For the CDR3, the DNA is TGTGCCAGCAGTTACGGACAGGGTCAGGAGACCCAGTACTTC. The encoded protein is CASSYGQGQETQYF.

V usage is TRBV15 and J usage is TRBJ2-5, with D unclear. V shed 1 base and J shed 3 bases, with 6 bases lying between them. The CDR3 has 13 amino acids. Per germline, CDR1 LNHNV and CDR2 YYDKDF (reference sequence). DNA for the CDR3: TGTGCCACCAGCAGAGGTCGGGAAGAGACCCAGTACTTC. This codes for CATSRGREETQYF.

This chain joins TRBV5-1 and TRBJ1-1, with a tentative D call TRBD1 (6 bases). In germline, CDR1 is SGHRS, CDR2 YFSETQ. Trimming removed 3 bases at V and 0 bases at J, with 18 bases between. CDR3 length: 17 amino acids. CDR3 nucleotide sequence: TGCGCCAGCAGCTCCGGCGGCGGGGGCATTATGAACACTGAAGCTTTCTTT. Translating gives CASSSGGGGIMNTEAFF.

This clone showed up just a few times. V usage is TRBV2 and J usage is TRBJ2-7; D uncertain. Germline values: CDR1 SNHLY, CDR2 FYNNEI. V dropped 3 bases and J dropped 0 bases, with 3 bases sitting between them. The CDR3 is 12 residues long. The CDR3 bases are TGTGCCAGCAGTGACAGCTCCTACGAGCAGTACTTC. It is translated as CASSDSSYEQYF.

The rearrangement joins TRBV28 to TRBJ2-7; perhaps TRBD2 as D (5 bases). The length of the CDR3 is 14 residues. Germline V lookup: CDR1 MDHEN, CDR2 SYDVKM. V lost 2 bases and J lost 9, with 17 bases in between. CDR3 sequence: CASSLPSRVGGQYF. The CDR3 DNA sequence: TGTGCCAGCAGTTTACCTTCGAGGGTAGGCGGGCAGTACTTC.

This chain links TRBV7-2 with TRBJ2-7; TRBD2 agrees at 8 bases. Germline CDR1 and CDR2: SGHTA and FQGNSA. The CDR3 spans 16 residues. Germline trimming cut 5 bases from V and 3 bases from J; bases unmatched to any gene: 12. CDR3: CASSRGAGGRFYEQYF. The DNA for the CDR3 is TGTGCCAGCAGCAGGGGAGCGGGCGGGAGGTTCTACGAGCAGTACTTC.

This chain links TRBV28 with TRBJ2-7; 15 nucleotides agree with TRBD2. Germline V CDR1 and CDR2: MDHEN, SYDVKM. CDR3 size: 18 residues. Trimming removed 4 bases from V and 7 bases from J; junction bases left unmatched: 14. CDR3 in DNA: TGTGCCAGCAGTTGGACTAGCGGGAGGGGCCAAGGATCCGATGAGCAGTACTTC. Translation gives CASSWTSGRGQGSDEQYF. Variable domain in full (rest from reference TRBV28 and TRBJ2-7): DVKVTQSSRYLVKRTGEKVFLECVQDMDHENMFWYRQDPGLGLRLIYFSYDVKMKEKGDIPEGYSVSREKKERFSLILESASTNQTSMYLCASSWTSGRGQGSDEQYFGPGTRLTVT.

This chain connects TRBV6-6 to TRBJ2-2, with 8 bases identical to TRBD1. After removal of 6 bases from V and 3 bases from J, the junction contained 6 bases not matched to a gene. The CDR3 extends over 15 amino acids. CDR1 is MNHNY and CDR2 is SVGAGI in the germline V gene (reference sequence). The CDR3 coding sequence is TGTGCCAGCAGCACGGACAGGGCGTACACCGGGGAGCTGTTTTTT. It codes for CASSTDRAYTGELFF.

The CDR3 region is CASRKQGNTADTQYF. In DNA form, the CDR3 reads TGTGCCAGCAGGAAACAGGGAAATACGGCAGATACGCAGTATTTT. The rearrangement links TRBV6-1 to TRBJ2-3; maybe TRBD1 (6 bases). V shed 6 bases and J shed 4 bases, with 17 bases lying between them. Germline V CDR1 and CDR2: MNHNS, SASEGT. CDR3 length: 15 residues.

The gene calls are TRBV6-4 and TRBJ1-2; D is unclear. Germline assignment: CDR1 MRHNA and CDR2 SNTAGT. V lost 2 bases and J lost 7, with 8 bases in between. This CDR3 contains 12 residues. The CDR3 region is CASSDGGLGYTF. The CDR3 nucleotides are TGTGCCAGCAGTGACGGAGGTCTTGGCTACACCTTC.

The chain has TRBV7-8 and TRBJ1-1, with a weak D call TRBD1 (5 bases). The CDR3 is 14 amino acids. Germline V gene lookup returns CDR1 SGHVS and CDR2 FQNEAQ. Trimming removed 3 bases at V and 3 bases at J, with 11 bases between. DNA of the CDR3: TGTGCCAGCAGCTTGGGGCCGGTATACACTGAAGCTTTCTTT. It codes for CASSLGPVYTEAFF.

The chain couples TRBV4-2 to TRBJ2-4, with TRBD2 matching 8 bases. The V gene's germline CDR1 is LGHNA and CDR2 YNFKEQ. The CDR3 sequence is 17 residues long. V shed 0 bases, J shed 2 bases, and the junction held 6 bases outside the gene matches. The CDR3 reads CASSQDLPGGTKNIQYF. CDR3 DNA sequence: TGTGCCAGCAGCCAAGATCTTCCGGGGGGGACCAAAAACATTCAGTACTTC.